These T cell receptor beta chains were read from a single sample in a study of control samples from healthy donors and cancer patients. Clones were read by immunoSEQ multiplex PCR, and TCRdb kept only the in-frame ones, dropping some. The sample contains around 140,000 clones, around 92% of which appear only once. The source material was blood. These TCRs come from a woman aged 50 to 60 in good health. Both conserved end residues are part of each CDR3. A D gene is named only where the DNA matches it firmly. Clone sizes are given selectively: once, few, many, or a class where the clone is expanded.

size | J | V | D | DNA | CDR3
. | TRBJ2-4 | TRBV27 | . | TGTGCCAGCAGGAAAGCGTCGGGAATGGCCAAAAACATTCAGTACTTC | CASRKASGMAKNIQYF
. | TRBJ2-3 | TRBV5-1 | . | TGCGCCAGCAGCTTGGGTTCGGGAGTTAGGGATACGCAGTATTTT | CASSLGSGVRDTQYF
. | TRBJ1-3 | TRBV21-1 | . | TGTGCCAGCAGCAACGGGCCTCGGGACCGGCTTAGCTCTGGAAACACCATATATTTT | CASSNGPRDRLSSGNTIYF
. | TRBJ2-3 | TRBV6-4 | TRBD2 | TGTGCCAGCAGTGACGGGCCTAGCGGGGGGGATACGCAGTATTTT | CASSDGPSGGDTQYF
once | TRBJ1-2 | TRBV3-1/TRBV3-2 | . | TGTGCCAGCAGCCAAGCCTCCAGGGCAGGGTTTGGCTACACCTTC | CASSQASRAGFGYTF
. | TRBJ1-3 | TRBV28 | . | TGTGCCAGCAGTCAGACACAGGGAGGAAACACCATATATTTT | CASSQTQGGNTIYF
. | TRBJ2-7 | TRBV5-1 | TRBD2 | TGCGCCAGCAGCTTGGCTAGCGGGAGTTACGAGCAGTACTTC | CASSLASGSYEQYF
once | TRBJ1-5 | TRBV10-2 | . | TGCACCAGCAGTGGAGAGTATAGCAATCAGCCCCAGCATTTT | CTSSGEYSNQPQHF
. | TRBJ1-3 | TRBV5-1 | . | TGCGCCAGCAGCTTGGGGGGGAATTCCCCTGGAAACACCATATATTTT | CASSLGGNSPGNTIYF
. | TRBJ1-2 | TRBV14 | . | TGTGCCAGCAGCCTAAACCGGCGGAGCTACACCTTC | CASSLNRRSYTF
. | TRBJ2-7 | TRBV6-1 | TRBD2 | TGTGCCAGCAGTGGAGCGGGACTAGCGGGGACCTACGAGCAGTACTTC | CASSGAGLAGTYEQYF
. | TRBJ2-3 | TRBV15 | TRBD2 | TGTGCCACCAGCAGAGATTATGGGGGCGGGGGGGCCGCAGATACGCAGTATTTT | CATSRDYGGGGAADTQYF
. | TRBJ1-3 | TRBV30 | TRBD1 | TGTGCCTGGAGTGTACGACAGGGAGCTGGAAACACCATATATTTT | CAWSVRQGAGNTIYF
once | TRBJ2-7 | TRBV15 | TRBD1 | TGTGCCACCAGCAGAGGGGACAGTTCGGCCTACGAGCAGTACTTC | CATSRGDSSAYEQYF
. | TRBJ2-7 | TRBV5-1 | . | TGCGCCAGCAGCCCGGCGATACAGTCAGGCTCCTACGAGCAGTACTTC | CASSPAIQSGSYEQYF
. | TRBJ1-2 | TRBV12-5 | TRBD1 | TGTGCTAGTGGCCGAGGGACAGGGGCCGGCTACACCTTC | CASGRGTGAGYTF
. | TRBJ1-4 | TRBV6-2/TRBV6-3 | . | TGTGCCAGCAGTTACGACGGTAGAGGGACTAATGAAAAACTGTTTTTT | CASSYDGRGTNEKLFF
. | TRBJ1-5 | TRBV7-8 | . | TGTGCCAGCAGCCCCTCACAGGGAAGCAATCAGCCCCAGCATTTT | CASSPSQGSNQPQHF
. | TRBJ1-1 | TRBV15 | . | TGTGCCACCAGCAGAGATTGGGCAGGGAGCACTGAAGCTTTCTTT | CATSRDWAGSTEAFF
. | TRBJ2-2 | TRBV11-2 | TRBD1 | TGTGCCAGCAGCTCTCAGGGGGACACCGGGGAGCTGTTTTTT | CASSSQGDTGELFF
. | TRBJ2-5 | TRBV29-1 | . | TGCAGCGTTCCCGAAACAACCGGAGAGACCCAGTACTTC | CSVPETTGETQYF
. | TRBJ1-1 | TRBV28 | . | TGTGCCAGCAGTTTACAGCAGGGTGCCACTGAAGCTTTCTTT | CASSLQQGATEAFF
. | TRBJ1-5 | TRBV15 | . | TGTGCCACCAGCAGAGGCACAGGGAGAAATAGCAATCAGCCCCAGCATTTT | CATSRGTGRNSNQPQHF
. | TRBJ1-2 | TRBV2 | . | TGTGCCAGCAGTGTACTGGACAGCGAGGGCTATGGCTACACCTTC | CASSVLDSEGYGYTF
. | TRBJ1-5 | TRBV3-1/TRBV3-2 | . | TGTGCCAGCAGCCAGGACCACAATAGCAATCAGCCCCAGCATTTT | CASSQDHNSNQPQHF
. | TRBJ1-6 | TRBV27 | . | TGTGCCAGCAGTTTAAGGGGGTATAATTCACCCCTCCACTTT | CASSLRGYNSPLHF
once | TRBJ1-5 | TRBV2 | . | TGTGCCAGCATGGAGGGTACTAGCAATCAGCCCCAGCATTTT | CASMEGTSNQPQHF
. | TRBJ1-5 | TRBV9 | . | TGTGCCAGCAGCTTCACGAGACTATGCAATCAGCCCCAGCATTTT | CASSFTRLCNQPQHF
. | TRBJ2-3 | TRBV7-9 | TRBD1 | TGTGCCAGCAGCTTGGGACAGGGAGGCACAGATACGCAGTATTTT | CASSLGQGGTDTQYF
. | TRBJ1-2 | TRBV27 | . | TGTGCCAGCAGTTGGGGCAGGAGCTATGGCTACACCTTC | CASSWGRSYGYTF
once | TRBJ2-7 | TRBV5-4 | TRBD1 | TGTGCCAGCAGCCCGGGACAGGGTATCTACGAGCAGTACTTC | CASSPGQGIYEQYF
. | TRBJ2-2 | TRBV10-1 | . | TGCGCCAGTACCTACCCCCTGACAGTGGGAGGTGGGGAGCTGTTTTTT | CASTYPLTVGGGELFF
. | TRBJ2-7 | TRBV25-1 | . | TGTGCCAGCAGTGAAACGAGCGCCCTCTCCTACGAGCAGTACTTC | CASSETSALSYEQYF
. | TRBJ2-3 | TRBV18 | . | TGTGCCAGCTCACCTAGCACAGATACGCAGTATTTT | CASSPSTDTQYF
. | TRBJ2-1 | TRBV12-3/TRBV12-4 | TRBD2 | TGTGCCAGCAGTGAAGGGACTACAAATGAGCAGTTCTTC | CASSEGTTNEQFF
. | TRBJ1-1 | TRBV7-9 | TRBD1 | TGTGCCAGCAGCCCGTGGGGACAGGGGGGGGGTGAAGCTTTCTTT | CASSPWGQGGGEAFF
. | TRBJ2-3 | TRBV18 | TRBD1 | TGTGCCAGCTCACCGGCAGGGGGCAAGGATACGCAGTATTTT | CASSPAGGKDTQYF
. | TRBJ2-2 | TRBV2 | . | TGTGCCAGCAGTGAGCAGGGTGACACCGGGGAGCTGTTTTTT | CASSEQGDTGELFF
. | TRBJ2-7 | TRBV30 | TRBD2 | TGTGCCTGGAGTGTGGGACTAGCGGAGATTTACGAGCAGTACTTC | CAWSVGLAEIYEQYF
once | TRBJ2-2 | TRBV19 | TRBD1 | TGTGCCAGTAGGCGACAGGGCCAGGGCACCGGGGAGCTGTTTTTT | CASRRQGQGTGELFF
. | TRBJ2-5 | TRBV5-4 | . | TGTGCCAGCAGCTTGAGGGGGGCTGAGACCCAGTACTTC | CASSLRGAETQYF
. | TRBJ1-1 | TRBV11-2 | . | TGTGCCAGCAGCTTAGATCAGGGTCTGGGGGCTTTCTTT | CASSLDQGLGAFF
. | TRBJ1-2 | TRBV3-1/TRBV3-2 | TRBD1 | TGTGCCAGCAGCCCGACGGGGACAGGGTATGGCTACACCTTC | CASSPTGTGYGYTF
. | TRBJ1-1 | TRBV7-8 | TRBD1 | TGTGCCAGCAGCTTAGGGGCTCCCGGGACAGTGAACACTGAAGCTTTCTTT | CASSLGAPGTVNTEAFF
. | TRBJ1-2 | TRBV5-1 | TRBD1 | TGCGCCAGCAGCTTGGATACGACAGGGGCTGGCTACACCTTC | CASSLDTTGAGYTF
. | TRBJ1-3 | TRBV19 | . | TGTGCCAGTAGTAACGGCCCTGGAAACACCATATATTTT | CASSNGPGNTIYF
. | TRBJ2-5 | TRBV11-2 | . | TGTGCCAGCAGCTTAGGTCCGAACCGTGCGACCCAAGAGACCCAGTACTTC | CASSLGPNRATQETQYF
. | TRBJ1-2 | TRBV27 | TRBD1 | TGTGCCAGCAGTGACCGACCAGACAGGGGGGTCTCTGGCTACACCTTC | CASSDRPDRGVSGYTF
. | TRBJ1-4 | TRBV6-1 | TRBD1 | TGTGCCAGCAGTGAAGCGCTGGGACAGGGGAATGAAAAACTGTTTTTT | CASSEALGQGNEKLFF
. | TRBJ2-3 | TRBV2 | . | TGTGCCAGCAGTGAAGGACAGGGAGGTTTGGATACGCAGTATTTT | CASSEGQGGLDTQYF
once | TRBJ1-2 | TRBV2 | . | TGTGCCAGCAGTGAGAATTCCTCCTATGGCTACACCTTC | CASSENSSYGYTF
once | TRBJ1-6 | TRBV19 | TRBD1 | TGTGCCAGTAGTACAGACAGGGGAGGCTCACCCCTCCACTTT | CASSTDRGGSPLHF
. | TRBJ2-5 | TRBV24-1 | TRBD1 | TGTGCCACCAGTGATTCCTTAGAGACAGGGGCACAAGAGACCCAGTACTTC | CATSDSLETGAQETQYF
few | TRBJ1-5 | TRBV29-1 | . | TGCAGCGTTGTTGTAGCCGGATATAGCAATCAGCCCCAGCATTTT | CSVVVAGYSNQPQHF
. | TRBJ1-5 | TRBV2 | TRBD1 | TGTGCCAGCAGTGGGACAGGACTCAATCAGCCCCAGCATTTT | CASSGTGLNQPQHF
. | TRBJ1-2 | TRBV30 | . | TGTGCCTGGAGTATCACAGCCAACTATGGCTACACCTTC | CAWSITANYGYTF
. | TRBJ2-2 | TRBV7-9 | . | TGTGCCAGCAGCGGGACACTGAACACCGGGGAGCTGTTTTTT | CASSGTLNTGELFF
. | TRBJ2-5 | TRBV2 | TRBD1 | TGTGCCAGCACTCGACAGGGGGCCCAAGAGACCCAGTACTTC | CASTRQGAQETQYF
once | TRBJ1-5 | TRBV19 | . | TGTGCCAGTAGTTCGATACTCAATCAGCCCCAGCATTTT | CASSSILNQPQHF